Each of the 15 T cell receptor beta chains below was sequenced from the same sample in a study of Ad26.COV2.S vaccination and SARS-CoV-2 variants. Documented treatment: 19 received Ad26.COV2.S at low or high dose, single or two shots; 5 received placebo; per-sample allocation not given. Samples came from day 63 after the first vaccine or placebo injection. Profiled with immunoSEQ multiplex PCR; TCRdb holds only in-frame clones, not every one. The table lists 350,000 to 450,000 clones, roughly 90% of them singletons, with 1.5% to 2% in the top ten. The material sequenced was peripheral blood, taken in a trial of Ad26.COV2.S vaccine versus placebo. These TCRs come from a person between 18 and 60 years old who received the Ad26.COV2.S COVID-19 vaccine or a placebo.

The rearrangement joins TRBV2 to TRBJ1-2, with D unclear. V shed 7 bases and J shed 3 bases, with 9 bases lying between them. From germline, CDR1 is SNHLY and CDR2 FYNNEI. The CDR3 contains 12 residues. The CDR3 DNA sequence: TGTGCCAGCACGGAGGAAGACTATGGCTACACCTTC. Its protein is CASTEEDYGYTF.

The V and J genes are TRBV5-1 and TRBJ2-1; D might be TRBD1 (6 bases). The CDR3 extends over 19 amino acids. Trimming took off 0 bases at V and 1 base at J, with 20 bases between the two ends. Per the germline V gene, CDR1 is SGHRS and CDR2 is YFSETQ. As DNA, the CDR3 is TGCGCCAGCAGCTTGGGGTCCGGGACACAGGGTTTATCCTACAATGAGCAGTTCTTC. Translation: CASSLGSGTQGLSYNEQFF. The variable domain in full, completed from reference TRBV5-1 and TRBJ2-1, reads KAGVTQTPRYLIKTRGQQVTLSCSPISGHRSVSWYQQTPGQGLQFLFEYFSETQRNKGNFPGRFSGRQFSNSRSEMNVSTLELGDSALYLCASSLGSGTQGLSYNEQFFGPGTRLTVL.

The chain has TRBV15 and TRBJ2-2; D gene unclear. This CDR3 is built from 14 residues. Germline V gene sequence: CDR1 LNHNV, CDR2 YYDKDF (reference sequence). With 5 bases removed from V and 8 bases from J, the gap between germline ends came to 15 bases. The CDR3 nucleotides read TGTGCCACCAGCCGAGGATCCGACGCTGGGGAGCTGTTTTTT. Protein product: CATSRGSDAGELFF.

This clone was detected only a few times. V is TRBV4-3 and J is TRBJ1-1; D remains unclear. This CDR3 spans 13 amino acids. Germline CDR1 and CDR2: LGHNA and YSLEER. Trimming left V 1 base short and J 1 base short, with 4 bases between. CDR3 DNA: TGCGCCAGCAGCCAAGGTCGGAACACTGAAGCTTTCTTT. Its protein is CASSQGRNTEAFF.

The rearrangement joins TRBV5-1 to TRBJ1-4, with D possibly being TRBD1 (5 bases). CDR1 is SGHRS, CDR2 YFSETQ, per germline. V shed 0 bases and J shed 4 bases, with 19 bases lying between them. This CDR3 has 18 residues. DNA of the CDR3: TGCGCCAGCAGCTTGGCCCCCGGGGGATCAGCGGTTAATGAAAAACTGTTTTTT. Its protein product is CASSLAPGGSAVNEKLFF.

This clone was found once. CDR3 residues: CASSIFQRGTDTQYF. The CDR3, as DNA: TGTGCCAGTAGTATTTTCCAGCGGGGCACAGATACGCAGTATTTT. This chain joins TRBV19 and TRBJ2-3; a weak D match, TRBD2 (6 bases). Germline CDR1 and CDR2: LNHDA and SQIVND (reference sequence). CDR3 size: 15 residues. Deletions cut 3 bases from V and 1 base from J, with 11 bases between.

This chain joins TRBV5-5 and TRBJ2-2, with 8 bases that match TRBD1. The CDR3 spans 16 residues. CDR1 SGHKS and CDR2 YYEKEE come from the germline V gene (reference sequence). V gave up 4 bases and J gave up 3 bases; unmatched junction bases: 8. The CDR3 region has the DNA TGTGCCAGCAGCGGACGTCAGGGGGCCGACACCGGGGAGCTGTTTTTT. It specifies CASSGRQGADTGELFF. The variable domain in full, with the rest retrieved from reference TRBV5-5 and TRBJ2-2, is DAGVTQSPTHLIKTRGQQVTLRCSPISGHKSVSWYQQVLGQGPQFIFQYYEKEERGRGNFPDRFSARQFPNYSSELNVNALLLGDSALYLCASSGRQGADTGELFFGEGSRLTVL.

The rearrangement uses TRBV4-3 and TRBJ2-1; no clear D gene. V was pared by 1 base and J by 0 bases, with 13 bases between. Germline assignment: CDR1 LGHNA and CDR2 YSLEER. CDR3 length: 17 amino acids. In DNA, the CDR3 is TGCGCCAGCAGCCAAGCCTGGCTACCGAGCTCCTACAATGAGCAGTTCTTC. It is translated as CASSQAWLPSSYNEQFF.

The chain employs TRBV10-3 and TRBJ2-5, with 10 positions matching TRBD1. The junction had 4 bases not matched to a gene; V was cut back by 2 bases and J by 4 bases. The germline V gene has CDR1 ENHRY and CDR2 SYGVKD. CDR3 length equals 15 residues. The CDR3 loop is CAISEPTGGGETQYF. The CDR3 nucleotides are TGTGCCATCAGTGAGCCGACAGGGGGCGGAGAGACCCAGTACTTC.

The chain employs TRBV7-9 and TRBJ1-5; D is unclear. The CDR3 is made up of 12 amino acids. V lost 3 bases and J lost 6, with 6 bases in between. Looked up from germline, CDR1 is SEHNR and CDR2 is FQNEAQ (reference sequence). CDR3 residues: CASSLAGQPQHF. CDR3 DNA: TGTGCCAGCAGCTTGGCAGGTCAGCCCCAGCATTTT.

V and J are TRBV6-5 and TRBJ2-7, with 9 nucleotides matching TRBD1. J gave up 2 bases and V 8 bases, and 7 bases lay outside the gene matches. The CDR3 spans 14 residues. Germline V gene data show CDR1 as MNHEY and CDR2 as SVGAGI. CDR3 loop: CASGAGQGAYEQYF. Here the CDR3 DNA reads TGTGCCAGCGGGGCGGGACAGGGTGCCTACGAGCAGTACTTC.

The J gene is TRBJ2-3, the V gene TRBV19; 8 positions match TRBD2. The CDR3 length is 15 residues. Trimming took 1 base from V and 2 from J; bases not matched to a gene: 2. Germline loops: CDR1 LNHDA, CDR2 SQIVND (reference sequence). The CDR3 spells CASSIGTSYTDTQYF. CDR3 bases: TGTGCCAGTAGTATAGGGACTAGCTACACAGATACGCAGTATTTT.

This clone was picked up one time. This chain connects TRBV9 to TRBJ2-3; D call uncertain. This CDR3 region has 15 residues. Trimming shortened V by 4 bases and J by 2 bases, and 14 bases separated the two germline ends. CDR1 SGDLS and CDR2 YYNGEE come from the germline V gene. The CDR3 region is CASSPRTLYTDTQYF. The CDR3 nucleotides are TGTGCCAGCAGCCCCCGGACCCTGTACACAGATACGCAGTATTTT.

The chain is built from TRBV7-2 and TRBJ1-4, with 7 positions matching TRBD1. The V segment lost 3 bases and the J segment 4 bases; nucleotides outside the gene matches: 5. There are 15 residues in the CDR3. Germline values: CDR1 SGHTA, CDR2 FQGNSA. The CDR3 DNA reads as TGTGCCAGCAGCTTGGAGGGGGCAATTAATGAAAAACTGTTTTTT. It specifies CASSLEGAINEKLFF.

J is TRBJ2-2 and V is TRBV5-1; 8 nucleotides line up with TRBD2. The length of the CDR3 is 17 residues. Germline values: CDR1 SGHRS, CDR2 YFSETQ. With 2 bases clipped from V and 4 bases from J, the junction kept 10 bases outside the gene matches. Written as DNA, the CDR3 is TGCGCCAGCAGCTTAGGACTAGCAGCGTTTTCCACCGGGGAGCTGTTTTTT. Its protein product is CASSLGLAAFSTGELFF. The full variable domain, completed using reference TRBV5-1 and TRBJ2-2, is KAGVTQTPRYLIKTRGQQVTLSCSPISGHRSVSWYQQTPGQGLQFLFEYFSETQRNKGNFPGRFSGRQFSNSRSEMNVSTLELGDSALYLCASSLGLAAFSTGELFFGEGSRLTVL.